This T cell receptor (beta chain) was identified during a study of beta chain features in type 1 diabetes (dated by TCRdb to the late 2010s). Study-wide context: No differences in mean age, gender distribution, total cell number or subset yield were found between patients and healthy donors. Across all samples, some 110,000,000 sorted cells were examined, and cell number per subset correlated strongly with RNA yield. In the study, recently diagnosed type 1 diabetes patients and matched healthy donors were compared on the TCRB repertoires of their sorted circulating CD4+ T cell subsets. Whereas all 30 or so donors provided naive and central memory subsets, regulatory and stem cell-like memory subsets were isolated from just 8 patients and about eight healthy donors. Results the study describes overall, beyond this receptor: In all four CD4+ subsets, TCRB CDR3 length was moderately but significantly shorter in type 1 diabetes patients. Because cDNA was sequenced instead of genomic DNA, highly expressing activated cells could be over-represented, though the groups showed no difference in activation or CD3 levels. At VDJ recombination sites, patients with type 1 diabetes made fewer insertions and deleted more nucleotides, a pattern implying thymic rearrangement abnormalities. Because small numbers of individuals were included in the HLA sub-analyses, any influence of HLA type on TCRB rearrangement was left unresolved. Naive, central memory and regulatory TCRB repertoires appeared to be more alike among patients than among healthy donors. PCR may preferentially amplify shorter templates, but because patient and control samples were amplified and corrected together, any resulting skew would affect both groups equally.

From the germline V gene, CDR1 is MDHEN and CDR2 is SYDVKM. Trimming accounts for 5 bases at V and 5 bases at J, while the number of junction bases matched to no gene is 4. Measured from the cysteine to the phenylalanine, the CDR3 is 15 residues long. The retained sequence is limited to the CDR3, 45 bases, with the frame set at the first base. Each donor gave one peripheral blood draw, about 110 mL on average, collected into heparinised tubes. A BD FACSAria II and a panel including CD45RO, CCR7, CD25, CD127, CD95 and CD27 were used to sort naive, central memory, regulatory and stem cell-like memory CD4+ T cells. A purity above 98% was achieved for all sorted populations. PBMCs were isolated right away by Lymphoprep density gradient centrifugation and were stained directly, without culture. To minimize batch effects, samples were stained and sorted in pairs, one healthy donor with one patient per experiment.

All of the isolated RNA was reverse transcribed with the High Capacity cDNA Reverse Transcription Kit, so expressed TCRB transcripts were sequenced. Naive, central memory and regulatory T cell samples underwent deep immunoSEQ sequencing, averaging about 3.57 million total reads per sample. After sorted cells were lysed in RLT buffer, RNA was extracted with DNase-treated RNeasy Micro or Mini kits, with the choice depending on cell number. Each cell subset was processed on its own to prevent cross-contamination, while patient and healthy donor samples were processed together. The immunoSEQ multiplex PCR was used to amplify TCRB sequences from cDNA, yielding 87-bp fragments that span the CDR3 region. Amplicons were sequenced on the Illumina HiSeq platform. In the source study's methods: Synthetic template baselines were used to correct PCR bias computationally, reads within Hamming distance 2 were collapsed, and singletons that could not be merged were discarded. Reads were aligned against IMGT so that V, D and J genes, CDR3 length and insertions or deletions at six rearrangement sites could be assigned. Within each subset, clonotype counts were normalized to the number of sorted cells before true diversity and Gini coefficients were calculated with the tcR R package. The overlap coefficient, calculated on TCRB nucleotide sequences, was used to measure repertoire sharing. Out-of-frame TCRB sequences from naive cells were analyzed as a proxy for the pre-selection repertoire. Not all clones reach the TCRdb copy of this immuneACCESS table, which keeps in-frame sequences only. Checked studies attribute under half of the gap to unresolved V genes and leave the rest unexplained. V and J calls plus clone size are reproduced from that table; the DNA served to infer D and trimming. Here the sample has fewer than 900,000 clones; about a sixth occur a single time. The ten largest make up 0.023% of the sample.

As for this clone: The clone's antigen remains unknown. Per-base quality was not reported, and no clone a single base away is much larger than it.

Recombination linked TRBV28 to TRBJ2-2, and 11 junctional nucleotides match TRBD2. The sequence was obtained from a woman under 30 in good health. Sequenced material: naive CD4+ T cells from blood. The meaning of the sample's cell subset or site label: true naive CD4+ T cells. The nucleotide sequence reads as follows: TGTGCCAGCAGTGTAGCGGGAGGGCCGACCGGGGAGCTGTTTTTT. This translates into CASSVAGGPTGELFF. Joined to the reference TRBV28 and TRBJ2-2 proteins, this CDR3 gives the full variable domain: DVKVTQSSRYLVKRTGEKVFLECVQDMDHENMFWYRQDPGLGLRLIYFSYDVKMKEKGDIPEGYSVSREKKERFSLILESASTNQTSMYLCASSVAGGPTGELFFGEGSRLTVL.